This T cell receptor beta chain appears in the sequencing data of a study of control samples from healthy donors and cancer patients. The trim removed 4 bases at V and 0 bases at J, leaving 4 bases unmatched. Germline V lookup: CDR1 MNHEY, CDR2 SVGAGI. The CDR3 contains 16 residues. Method: immunoSEQ multiplex PCR; TCRdb's copy keeps in-frame clones and lacks some. The repertoire holds about 51,000 clones, roughly 80% seen once, with around 10% in the top ten. The sequence was obtained from an older man in good health. Input material: blood. The V gene is TRBV6-5, the J gene TRBJ1-4; TRBD1 aligns across 8 bases. CDR3 nucleotide sequence: TGTGCCAGCAGTTGGGACAGGACTGCAACTAATGAAAAACTGTTTTTT. It translates to CASSWDRTATNEKLFF.